This entry concerns a single T cell receptor beta chain. These data belong to a study of shared clonotypes between healthy human individuals. CDR3 length: 15 residues. J gave up 5 bases and V 3 bases, and 8 bases lay outside the gene matches. Per the germline V gene, CDR1 is MGHRA and CDR2 is YSYEKL. Repertoires were generated with immunoSEQ multiplex PCR, while TCRdb's copy carries only in-frame clones and drops some. The sample includes some 490,000 clones, roughly 80% of them seen just once. The sequencing sample was made of PBMCs. The chain carries TRBV4-1 and TRBJ1-1; 8 nucleotides align to TRBD1. This receptor was taken from a woman in her thirties or forties in good health. Some clones in this sample may be carry-over from other donors' samples. For the CDR3, the DNA is TGCGCCAGCAGCCAGACACAGGGGGGGTATACTGAAGCTTTCTTT. Translation gives CASSQTQGGYTEAFF.